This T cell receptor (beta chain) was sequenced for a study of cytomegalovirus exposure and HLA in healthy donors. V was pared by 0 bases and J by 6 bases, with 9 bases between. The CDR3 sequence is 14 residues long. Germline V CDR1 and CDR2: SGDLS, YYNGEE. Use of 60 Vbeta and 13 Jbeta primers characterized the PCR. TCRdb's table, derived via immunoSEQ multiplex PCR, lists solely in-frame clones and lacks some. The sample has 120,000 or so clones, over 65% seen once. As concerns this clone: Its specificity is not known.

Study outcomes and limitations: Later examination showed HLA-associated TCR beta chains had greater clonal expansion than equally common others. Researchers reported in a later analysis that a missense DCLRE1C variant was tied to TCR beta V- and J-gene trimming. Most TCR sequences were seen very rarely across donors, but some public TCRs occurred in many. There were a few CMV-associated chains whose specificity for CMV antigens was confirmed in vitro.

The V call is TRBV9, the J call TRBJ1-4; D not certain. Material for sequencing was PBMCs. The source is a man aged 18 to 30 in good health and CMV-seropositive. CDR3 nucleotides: TGTGCCAGCAGCGTAGCTCGGGATGATGAAAAACTGTTTTTT. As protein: CASSVARDDEKLFF.